This is a list of T cell receptor beta chains from one sample in a study of CD8 T cells in Susac syndrome. TCRdb re-called the immunoSEQ multiplex PCR reads through MiXCR, storing one row per CDR3 protein. The data hold more than 120,000 distinct CDR3 sequences, with roughly 94% observed a single time. Source material: CD4+ T cells from PBMCs. These receptors were collected from a human donor in good health. The CDR3 runs from the conserved cysteine through the conserved F or W. The D gene is left open where the match is weak. Expanded clones are given a class, and other clones once, few, many or no size at all.

TRBD1,15,.,TRBJ2-7,TRBV20-1,CSARATTGGAYEQYF,TGCAGTGCTAGAGCTACGACAGGGGGCGCCTACGAGCAGTACTTC
.,13,.,TRBJ1-1,TRBV11-3,CASSRNRISEAFF,TGTGCCAGCAGCCGAAACAGGATCTCTGAAGCTTTCTTT
TRBD2,15,.,TRBJ2-7,TRBV7-6,CASSSLPGLPFEQYF,TGTGCCAGCAGCTCGCTCCCGGGACTACCCTTTGAGCAGTACTTC
.,16,.,TRBJ1-3,TRBV7-9,CASSRGQRISGNTIYF,TGTGCCAGCAGCCGCGGACAGCGTATCTCTGGAAACACCATATATTTT
.,12,once,TRBJ1-3,TRBV10-3,CAIRDSGNTIYF,TGTGCCATCAGAGACTCTGGAAACACCATATATTTT
.,13,.,TRBJ2-5,TRBV7-9,CASSFGGRETQYF,TGTGCCAGCAGCTTCGGGGGCCGAGAGACCCAGTACTTC
TRBD2,12,.,TRBJ2-1,TRBV30,CAGIAGGPLRFF,TGTGCGGGGATAGCGGGAGGGCCCCTCCGGTTCTTC
TRBD1,15,.,TRBJ1-5,TRBV18,CASSPGTGAHQPQHF,TGTGCCAGCTCACCCGGGACAGGGGCGCATCAGCCCCAGCATTTT
.,16,.,TRBJ2-3,TRBV6-2/TRBV6-3,CASSYRGLRGTDTQYF,TGTGCCAGCAGTTACAGGGGACTCAGAGGGACAGATACGCAGTATTTT
TRBD2,15,.,TRBJ2-3,TRBV2,CASSETSGRGDTQYF,TGTGCCAGCAGCGAGACTAGCGGGAGGGGAGATACGCAGTATTTT
.,14,.,TRBJ2-6,TRBV12-3/TRBV12-4,CASKPGAGANVLTF,TGTGCCAGCAAACCGGGAGCTGGGGCCAACGTCCTGACTTTC
.,18,.,TRBJ2-1,TRBV28,CASSSPLGRGSSYNEQFF,TGTGCCAGCAGTTCCCCACTTGGGCGCGGAAGCTCCTACAATGAGCAGTTCTTC
TRBD2,18,.,TRBJ2-5,TRBV5-1,CASGFTTTAGTSGAAPYF,TGCGCCAGCGGCTTTACCACGACCGCCGGGACTAGCGGAGCTGCGCCGTACTTC
TRBD2,13,.,TRBJ2-5,TRBV7-2,CASSWAGEETQYF,TGTGCCAGCAGCTGGGCGGGGGAAGAGACCCAGTACTTC
.,15,.,TRBJ2-1,TRBV18,CASSPLSDPYNEQFF,TGTGCCAGCTCACCACTCTCGGATCCGTACAATGAGCAGTTCTTC
.,13,.,TRBJ1-1,TRBV7-8,CASSLNRNTEAFF,TGTGCCAGCAGCTTAAACAGGAACACTGAAGCTTTCTTT
.,14,.,TRBJ2-1,TRBV10-3,CAIRETDAANEQFF,TGTGCCATCAGGGAGACAGACGCCGCCAATGAGCAGTTCTTC
.,13,few,TRBJ2-4,TRBV7-2,CASSTQTRNIQYF,TGTGCCAGCAGCACCCAAACTAGAAACATTCAGTACTTC
.,11,.,TRBJ2-1,TRBV6-2/TRBV6-3,CASSYLDEQFF,TGTGCCAGCAGTTACCTGGATGAGCAGTTCTTC
.,13,.,TRBJ1-1,TRBV20-1,CSALRTVNTEAFF,TGCAGTGCTCTCCGGACTGTCAACACTGAAGCTTTCTTT
TRBD2,13,.,TRBJ2-7,TRBV6-5,CASRGLETYEQYF,TGTGCCAGCAGGGGACTAGAAACCTACGAGCAGTACTTC
TRBD1,13,.,TRBJ2-7,TRBV18,CASSRGQAYEQYF,TGTGCCAGCTCGCGCGGACAGGCCTACGAGCAGTACTTC
.,14,.,TRBJ2-7,TRBV7-2,CASSLRTQGAEQYF,TGTGCCAGCAGCTTACGGACTCAGGGTGCGGAGCAGTACTTC
TRBD1,14,once,TRBJ2-7,TRBV4-1,CASSQSRQGYEQYF,TGCGCCAGCAGCCAATCCCGACAGGGCTACGAGCAGTACTTC
.,12,.,TRBJ1-2,TRBV2,CASSGVNYGYTF,TGTGCCAGCAGTGGGGTTAACTATGGCTACACCTTC
TRBD1,16,once,TRBJ2-7,TRBV5-1,CASRPREGTGVYEQYF,TGCGCCAGCAGGCCCCGCGAAGGGACAGGGGTCTACGAGCAGTACTTC
TRBD1,15,.,TRBJ2-7,TRBV19,CASSHFRTGFYEQYF,TGTGCCAGTAGCCACTTTAGGACAGGCTTCTACGAGCAGTACTTC
.,14,.,TRBJ1-1,TRBV21-1,CASSKVYAAAEAFF,TGTGCCAGCAGCAAAGTTTATGCGGCAGCTGAAGCTTTCTTT
.,13,.,TRBJ1-1,TRBV12-3/TRBV12-4,CASSLLVDTEAFF,TGTGCCAGCAGTTTACTGGTAGACACTGAAGCTTTCTTT
.,13,.,TRBJ2-5,TRBV5-1,CASNQDVSETQYF,TGCGCCAGCAATCAGGACGTATCGGAGACCCAGTACTTC
TRBD2,17,once,TRBJ2-2,TRBV4-1,CASSQGEASGNTGELFF,TGCGCCAGCAGCCAAGGGGAGGCTAGCGGGAACACCGGGGAGCTGTTTTTT
.,14,.,TRBJ2-2,TRBV24-1,CATGAGGNTGELFF,TGTGCCACCGGGGCCGGCGGGAACACCGGGGAGCTGTTTTTT
TRBD2,15,.,TRBJ2-5,TRBV28,CASSLGGAGDETQYF,TGTGCCAGCAGTTTAGGAGGAGCGGGAGACGAGACCCAGTACTTC
.,12,.,TRBJ1-2,TRBV7-9,CASSLDGGDYTF,TGTGCCAGCAGCTTAGACGGGGGAGACTACACCTTC
.,14,.,TRBJ2-1,TRBV9,CASSPIVSGVEQFF,TGTGCCAGCAGCCCGATAGTGAGTGGGGTAGAGCAGTTCTTC
.,15,once,TRBJ1-3,TRBV30,CAWSGSRRSGNTIYF,TGTGCCTGGAGTGGCTCAAGGCGCTCTGGAAACACCATATATTTT
.,21,.,TRBJ1-1,TRBV11-1,CASSLGPRGWQAHGRNTEAFF,TGTGCCAGCAGCTTAGGTCCGAGAGGGTGGCAGGCCCACGGTCGGAACACTGAAGCTTTCTTT
TRBD1,14,once,TRBJ2-7,TRBV12-5,CASGSGTGGAEQYF,TGTGCTAGTGGTTCCGGGACAGGGGGTGCCGAGCAGTACTTC
.,12,.,TRBJ2-3,TRBV29-1,CSVDGDTDTQYF,TGCAGCGTTGATGGGGACACAGATACGCAGTATTTT
TRBD1,13,.,TRBJ2-7,TRBV5-4,CASSFDRGNEQYF,TGTGCCAGCAGCTTCGACAGGGGGAACGAGCAGTACTTC
TRBD2,19,.,TRBJ2-2,TRBV5-4,CASSLGTSGRAANTGELFF,TGTGCCAGCAGCTTGGGGACTAGCGGGAGGGCCGCGAACACCGGGGAGCTGTTTTTT
.,14,.,TRBJ2-7,TRBV7-9,CASSPRETSYEQYF,TGTGCCAGCAGCCCAAGAGAAACCTCCTACGAGCAGTACTTC
.,16,.,TRBJ2-5,TRBV5-4,CASSSLQGVGQETQYF,TGTGCCAGCAGCTCACTACAGGGAGTTGGCCAAGAGACCCAGTACTTC
TRBD1,13,.,TRBJ2-5,TRBV18,CASSTGVQETQYF,TGTGCCAGCTCAACAGGGGTCCAAGAGACCCAGTACTTC
.,12,.,TRBJ2-3,TRBV20-1,CSAPDHTDTQYF,TGCAGTGCCCCGGACCACACAGATACGCAGTATTTT
.,15,.,TRBJ2-2,TRBV5-1,CASSFGNTNTGELFF,TGCGCCAGCAGCTTCGGTAATACGAACACCGGGGAGCTGTTTTTT
.,12,.,TRBJ2-2,TRBV12-3/TRBV12-4,CASSWGTGELFF,TGTGCCAGCAGTTGGGGCACCGGGGAGCTGTTTTTT
TRBD2,14,.,TRBJ2-7,TRBV19,CASSVVAGVYEQYF,TGTGCCAGTAGCGTTGTAGCGGGGGTCTACGAGCAGTACTTC
TRBD1,15,.,TRBJ1-4,TRBV28,CASSTFRTGGEKLFF,TGTGCCAGCAGTACTTTTAGGACAGGGGGCGAAAAACTGTTTTTT
TRBD1,18,.,TRBJ1-5,TRBV6-1,CASNRGQGGTNSNQPQHF,TGTGCCAGCAACCGGGGACAGGGGGGGACTAATAGCAATCAGCCCCAGCATTTT
.,14,.,TRBJ2-7,TRBV12-3/TRBV12-4,CASSFSQSRYEQYF,TGTGCCAGCAGTTTTAGCCAGAGCCGCTACGAGCAGTACTTC
TRBD2,16,.,TRBJ2-7,TRBV15,CATSREGFSGSYEQYF,TGTGCCACCAGCAGAGAAGGGTTTAGCGGGAGCTACGAGCAGTACTTC
TRBD1,13,.,TRBJ2-7,TRBV10-3,CAIGRDRNYEQYF,TGTGCCATCGGCCGGGACAGAAACTACGAGCAGTACTTC
.,14,.,TRBJ1-2,TRBV6-1,CASSEFTKNYGYTF,TGTGCCAGCAGTGAATTCACTAAAAACTATGGCTACACCTTC
.,11,.,TRBJ2-1,TRBV29-1,CSAGTYNEQFF,TGCAGCGCTGGGACCTACAATGAGCAGTTCTTC
.,14,.,TRBJ1-2,TRBV7-9,CASSWESPNYGYTF,TGTGCCAGCAGCTGGGAGTCCCCTAACTATGGCTACACCTTC
TRBD2,12,.,TRBJ2-3,TRBV15,CATSGRADTQYF,TGTGCCACCAGCGGGAGGGCCGATACGCAGTATTTT
.,15,.,TRBJ2-7,TRBV5-1,CASSLASKGTYEQYF,TGCGCCAGCAGCTTGGCCTCAAAAGGGACCTACGAGCAGTACTTC
TRBD1,15,.,TRBJ1-2,TRBV6-6,CASSHPDREAYGYTF,TGTGCCAGCAGTCACCCGGACAGGGAAGCCTATGGCTACACCTTC
TRBD2,16,.,TRBJ2-1,TRBV7-2,CASSRGGLAGYNEQFF,TGTGCCAGCAGCCGGGGGGGACTAGCGGGATACAATGAGCAGTTCTTC